The 23 T cell receptor beta chains reported below all come from one sample, sequenced in a study of blood T cell repertoires in COVID-19. Sequencing used immunoSEQ multiplex PCR; TCRdb keeps in-frame clones, though not all of them. The table records under 200,000 clones, 85% of them present only once. Sequencing used peripheral blood. The source is a woman older than 75 with acute or convalescent COVID-19.

The chain employs TRBV7-8 and TRBJ2-7; 11 bases agree with TRBD2. Germline-derived CDR1 and CDR2 are SGHVS and FQNEAQ. V lost 7 bases to trimming and J lost 11 bases; unmatched junction nucleotides: 16. The CDR3 spans 15 residues. CDR3 nucleotide sequence: TGTGCCAGCAAACCCTTCACTAGCGGGAGCCCCAAAAAGTACTTC. Translated, it gives CASKPFTSGSPKKYF. Combining the CDR3 with reference TRBV7-8 and TRBJ2-7 gives the whole variable domain GAGVSQSPRYKVAKRGQDVALRCDPISGHVSLFWYQQALGQGPEFLTYFQNEAQLDKSGLPSDRFFAERPEGSVSTLKIQRTQQEDSAVYLCASKPFTSGSPKKYFGPGTRLTVT.

This chain links TRBV28 with TRBJ1-5, with D unresolved. Germline V gene lookup returns CDR1 MDHEN and CDR2 SYDVKM. Trimming left V 2 bases short and J 7 bases short, with 15 bases between. The CDR3 has 15 amino acids. The CDR3 coding sequence is TGTGCCAGCAGTTTAGCGACTGCGGGCGGACAGCCCCAGCATTTT. It specifies CASSLATAGGQPQHF.

The J gene is TRBJ2-7, the V gene TRBV6-5; TRBD1 matches at 11 bases. The V segment lost 6 bases and the J segment 5 bases; nucleotides outside the gene matches: 6. Germline lookup yields CDR1 MNHEY and CDR2 SVGAGI. This CDR3 region has 14 residues. The CDR3 region has the DNA TGTGCCAGCAGCAGGACAGGGGGCTACGACGAGCAGTACTTC. This sequence encodes CASSRTGGYDEQYF.

The sample holds one count of this clone. This chain joins TRBV20-1 and TRBJ2-7; D possibly corresponds to TRBD1 (6 bases). CDR3 size: 13 residues. V was clipped by 3 bases and J by 1 base, with 10 bases between them. Germline assignment: CDR1 DFQATT and CDR2 SNEGSKA (reference sequence). The DNA of the CDR3 is TGCAGTGCTAGTGAGGACAGATCCTACGAGCAGTACTTC. As protein: CSASEDRSYEQYF.

The rearrangement joins TRBV25-1 to TRBJ2-5; D might be TRBD2 (5 bases). The CDR3 is made up of 15 amino acids. Per germline, CDR1 MGHDK and CDR2 SYGVNS. Trimming shortened V by 4 bases and J by 5 bases, and 17 bases separated the two germline ends. The CDR3 loop is CASSVSGRKTETQYF. CDR3 DNA sequence: TGTGCCAGCAGTGTAAGCGGCCGGAAAACGGAGACCCAGTACTTC.

V gene TRBV6-5 combines with J gene TRBJ1-5; the D gene is possibly TRBD1 (5 bases). The CDR3 has 12 residues. The germline V gene encodes CDR1 MNHEY and CDR2 SVGAGI. V was pared by 6 bases and J by 6 bases, with 9 bases between. The CDR3 nucleotides are TGTGCCAGCAGGGGGCCGGGTCAGCCCCAGCATTTT. Amino acid sequence: CASRGPGQPQHF.

This clone appeared a few times. The chain is built from TRBV10-2 and TRBJ2-2; 8 bases are a match to TRBD1. This CDR3 comprises 15 residues. J was trimmed by 3 bases and V by 4 bases; bases with no gene match: 4. Germline V gene lookup returns CDR1 WSHSY and CDR2 SAAADI. The CDR3 sequence: CASSGGTGYTGELFF. DNA for the CDR3: TGCGCCAGCAGTGGCGGGACAGGATACACCGGGGAGCTGTTTTTT.

The chain uses TRBV11-2 and TRBJ2-3; D is possibly TRBD1 (5 bases). Trimming shortened V by 3 bases and J by 2 bases, and 12 bases separated the two germline ends. CDR3 size: 15 residues. Germline CDR1 and CDR2: SGHAT and FQNNGV. The CDR3 nucleotides are TGTGCCAGCAGCTTCAGGGTACGAACCACAGATACGCAGTATTTT. This gives the protein CASSFRVRTTDTQYF. Based on the CDR3 plus reference TRBV11-2 and TRBJ2-3, the full variable domain is EAGVAQSPRYKIIEKRQSVAFWCNPISGHATLYWYQQILGQGPKLLIQFQNNGVVDDSQLPKDRFSAERLKGVDSTLKIQPAKLEDSAVYLCASSFRVRTTDTQYFGPGTRLTVL.

The chain couples TRBV7-8 to TRBJ1-4; 8 nucleotides line up with TRBD1. After removal of 4 bases from V and 7 bases from J, the junction contained 11 bases not matched to a gene. The CDR3 extends over 16 amino acids. Germline V gives CDR1 SGHVS, CDR2 FQNEAQ. CDR3 in amino acids: CASSSLNRGVGEKLFF. The CDR3 region has the DNA TGTGCCAGCAGCTCCTTAAACAGGGGGGTGGGTGAAAAACTGTTTTTT. Full variable domain (remainder filled in from reference TRBV7-8 and TRBJ1-4): GAGVSQSPRYKVAKRGQDVALRCDPISGHVSLFWYQQALGQGPEFLTYFQNEAQLDKSGLPSDRFFAERPEGSVSTLKIQRTQQEDSAVYLCASSSLNRGVGEKLFFGSGTQLSVL.

The V call is TRBV24-1, the J call TRBJ2-3; 14 nucleotides align to TRBD2. CDR1 is KGHDR and CDR2 is SFDVKD in the germline V gene. CDR3 length equals 19 residues. V lost 2 bases, J lost 2 bases, and 8 bases stayed unmatched. The CDR3 spells CATSDSPGLAGVHTDTQYF. The CDR3 nucleotides read TGTGCCACCAGTGATTCCCCGGGACTAGCGGGAGTTCACACAGATACGCAGTATTTT.

The chain combines TRBV6-2 or TRBV6-3 with TRBJ1-1; 7 bases agree with TRBD1. Germline trimming cut 6 bases from V and 3 bases from J; bases unmatched to any gene: 4. There are 13 residues in the CDR3. Germline lookup yields CDR1 MNHEY and CDR2 SVGEGT. This chain's CDR3 is CASSPRGYTEAFF. The CDR3 nucleotides read TGTGCCAGCAGCCCCAGGGGGTACACTGAAGCTTTCTTT.

The rearrangement links TRBV7-2 to TRBJ1-4, with D perhaps matching TRBD1 (5 bases). CDR1 is SGHTA and CDR2 is FQGNSA in the germline V gene. CDR3 length: 14 residues. V gave up 5 bases and J gave up 0 bases, with 7 bases separating them. CDR3 nucleotides: TGTGCCAGCAGCCCCAGGGCAACTAATGAAAAACTGTTTTTT. It specifies CASSPRATNEKLFF.

V and J are TRBV2 and TRBJ1-5, with D unresolved. Trimming took 7 bases from V and 6 from J, leaving 16 bases between them. CDR1 is SNHLY, CDR2 FYNNEI, per germline. The CDR3 is 14 residues long. CDR3 bases: TGTGCCAGCAACGCTGGTGCGGTTGGTCAGCCCCAGCATTTT. Its protein product is CASNAGAVGQPQHF.

This clone was seen a few times. This chain links TRBV5-4 with TRBJ1-1; D may be TRBD1 (5 bases). V lost 4 bases, J lost 1 base, and 8 bases lay in between. The CDR3 consists of 13 residues. Germline CDR1 SGHNT, CDR2 YYREEE (reference sequence). The chain's CDR3 is CASSLQENTEAFF. CDR3 bases: TGTGCCAGCAGCCTACAGGAGAACACTGAAGCTTTCTTT.

The genes are TRBV6-5 and TRBJ1-2; 9 bases are shared with TRBD1. The CDR3 consists of 15 residues. V was clipped by 7 bases and J by 7 bases; unmatched bases: 13. Germline CDR1 and CDR2: MNHEY and SVGAGI. The DNA of the CDR3 is TGTGCCAGCACCTCCAAGGGACAGGGAGTGGTTGGCTACACCTTC. Protein product: CASTSKGQGVVGYTF.

In DNA form, the CDR3 reads TGTGCCAGCTCACCGAGGGACACCCCGGGGACCGGGGAGCTGTTTTTT. This gives the protein CASSPRDTPGTGELFF. The rearrangement uses TRBV18 and TRBJ2-2, with D possibly TRBD1 on 6 matching bases. V lost 3 bases and J 5 bases, leaving 16 bases between the germline ends. The CDR3 length is 16 residues. Germline CDR1 reads KGHSH; CDR2 reads LQKENI. Full variable domain (missing parts from reference TRBV18 and TRBJ2-2): NAGVMQNPRHLVRRRGQEARLRCSPMKGHSHVYWYRQLPEEGLKFMVYLQKENIIDESGMPKERFSAEFPKEGPSILRIQQVVRGDSAAYFCASSPRDTPGTGELFFGEGSRLTVL.

The chain couples TRBV10-3 to TRBJ2-1; the match to TRBD2 covers 14 bases. V shed 6 bases, J shed 8 bases, and the junction held 9 bases outside the gene matches. The length of the CDR3 is 16 residues. CDR1 ENHRY and CDR2 SYGVKD come from the germline V gene. The CDR3, as DNA: TGTGCCATCAGCTCGCCCGGGACTAGCGGGAGTGATGAGCAGTTCTTC. This encodes CAISSPGTSGSDEQFF.

V gene TRBV6-4 combines with J gene TRBJ1-3; D gene uncertain. The V end lost 1 base, the J end lost 0 bases, and 16 bases lay between the germline ends. The CDR3 contains 18 residues. The germline gives CDR1 MRHNA, CDR2 SNTAGT. The DNA for the CDR3 is TGTGCCAGCAGTGACTTCCGGGAGAAACCTTACTCTGGAAACACCATATATTTT. Its protein product is CASSDFREKPYSGNTIYF.

This chain joins TRBV29-1 and TRBJ1-2; D uncertain. V shed 3 bases and J shed 2 bases, with 10 bases lying between them. The CDR3 contains 13 residues. Germline V CDR1 and CDR2: SQVTM, ANQGSEA. The CDR3 sequence: CSVDSPTNYGYTF. The DNA of the CDR3 is TGCAGCGTTGATTCCCCCACAAACTATGGCTACACCTTC.

The sample holds a few counts of this clone. Other DNA sequences in the same sample also yield this CDR3. CDR3 sequence (DNA): TGTGCCAGCTCACCCGGAGGACAGCCCCAGCATTTT. It is translated as CASSPGGQPQHF. This chain links TRBV18 with TRBJ1-5; D gene unclear. V lost 3 bases to trimming and J lost 7 bases, with 7 bases between them. The CDR3 runs 12 residues. Looked up from germline, CDR1 is KGHSH and CDR2 is LQKENI.

V gene TRBV7-2 combines with J gene TRBJ2-7, with TRBD1 matching 10 bases. The CDR3 spans 15 residues. Germline CDR1 and CDR2: SGHTA and FQGNSA. The J segment lost 2 bases and the V segment lost 5 bases, leaving 6 bases of the junction unmatched. The CDR3 DNA is TGTGCCAGCAGCGGCCGGGACAGGGGTGCCTACGAGCAGTACTTC. Its translation is CASSGRDRGAYEQYF.

CDR3 loop: CASSLSGPRSGANVLTF. Written as DNA, the CDR3 is TGTGCCAGCAGCTTGTCAGGGCCCCGCTCTGGGGCCAACGTCCTGACTTTC. The V and J genes are TRBV7-9 and TRBJ2-6; weak D call: TRBD1 (5 bases). V was pared by 3 bases and J by 0 bases, with 12 bases between. This CDR3 comprises 17 residues. Germline CDR1 is SEHNR and CDR2 is FQNEAQ (reference sequence).

The chain carries TRBV6-2 or TRBV6-3 and TRBJ2-7; 11 positions match TRBD2. The V segment lost 3 bases and the J segment 3 bases; nucleotides outside the gene matches: 19. The CDR3 sequence is 20 residues long. Germline CDR1 is MNHEY and CDR2 is SVGEGT. CDR3 loop: CASSYDLRASGRILDYEQYF. CDR3 coding DNA: TGTGCCAGCAGTTATGACCTACGGGCTAGCGGGAGGATTCTGGACTACGAGCAGTACTTC.